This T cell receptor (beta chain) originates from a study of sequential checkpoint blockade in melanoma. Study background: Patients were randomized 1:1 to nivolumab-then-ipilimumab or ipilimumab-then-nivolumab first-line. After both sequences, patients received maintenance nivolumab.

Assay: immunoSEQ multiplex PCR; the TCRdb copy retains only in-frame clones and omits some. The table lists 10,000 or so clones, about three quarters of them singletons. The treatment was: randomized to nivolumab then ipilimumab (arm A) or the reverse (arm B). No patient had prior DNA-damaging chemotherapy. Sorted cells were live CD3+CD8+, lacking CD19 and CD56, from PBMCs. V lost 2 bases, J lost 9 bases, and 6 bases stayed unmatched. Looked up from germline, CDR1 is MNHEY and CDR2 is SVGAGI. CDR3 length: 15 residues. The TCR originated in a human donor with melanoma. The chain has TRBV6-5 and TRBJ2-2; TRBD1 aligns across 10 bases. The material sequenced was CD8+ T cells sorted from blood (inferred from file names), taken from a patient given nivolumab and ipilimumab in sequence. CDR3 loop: CASSYGGQGLRELFF. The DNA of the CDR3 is TGTGCCAGCAGTTACGGGGGACAGGGGTTAAGGGAGCTGTTTTTT.